Following are 18 T cell receptor beta chains from one sample sequenced in a study of T-cell reconstitution after alpha-beta-depleted transplantation in children. As it was prepared, the TCRbeta library received unique molecular identifiers. From the PCR reads, TCRdb called clonotypes with MiXCR, one entry per CDR3 protein. The table has about 300,000 distinct CDR3 sequences, 9.5% to 13% seen once. Source: PBMCs, taken before TCRalphabeta/CD19-depleted stem cell transplant. The receptors stem from a boy under two years old with acute myeloid leukemia, due to receive a stem cell transplant.

To note about this clonotype: Given a much more abundant clone one base away, this may be a read error. The genes are TRBV10-3 and TRBJ1-4; D gene unclear. CDR1 and CDR2 (germline): ENHRY, SYGVKD. Trimming pared 10 bases from V and 4 bases from J, leaving 13 bases between. The CDR3 loop spans 13 amino acids. The CDR3 sequence: CATRGANNEKLFF. CDR3 in DNA: TGTGCCACACGGGGAGCAAATAATGAAAAACTGTTTTTT.

This clonotype was detected only a few times. This sequence joins TRBV20-1 and TRBJ2-3; D is possibly TRBD2 (6 bases). V lost 6 bases, J lost 0 bases, and 10 bases lay in between. Germline loops: CDR1 DFQATT, CDR2 SNEGSKA (reference sequence). The CDR3 spans 13 residues. This CDR3 reads CSASSVSTDTQYF. The DNA of the CDR3 is TGCAGTGCCTCTAGCGTTAGCACAGATACGCAGTATTTT.

J is TRBJ2-7 and V is TRBV12-3 or TRBV12-4, with D perhaps TRBD1 (6 bases). There are 16 residues in the CDR3. V was clipped by 0 bases and J by 4 bases, with 16 bases between them. CDR3 protein: CASSLAPVWTVYEQYF. The CDR3 region has the DNA TGTGCCAGCAGTTTAGCTCCCGTATGGACAGTATACGAGCAGTACTTC.

At least ten counts were recorded for this clonotype. This chain connects TRBV7-2 to TRBJ2-5, with a possible D match to TRBD2 (6 bases). V lost 2 bases and J lost 1, with 11 bases in between. Germline loops: CDR1 SGHTA, CDR2 FQGNSA. The CDR3 is 15 amino acids. Here the CDR3 reads CASSLPLSGQETQYF. In nucleotides, the CDR3 is TGTGCCAGCAGCTTACCCCTTAGCGGCCAAGAGACCCAGTACTTC.

On this clonotype: A much larger clone lies a single base off, so this may be a read error. This CDR3 is CCAKFASGGAKETQYF. The DNA of the CDR3 is TGCTGTGCTAAATTTGCCAGCGGGGGGGCTAAGGAGACCCAGTACTTC. The chain couples TRBV20-1 to TRBJ2-5, with 10 bases identical to TRBD2. The germline V gene has CDR1 DFQATT and CDR2 SNEGSKA (reference sequence). The CDR3 consists of 16 residues.

This clonotype was counted many times. The chain recombines TRBV4-3 with TRBJ2-2; 14 bases are shared with TRBD2. Germline CDR1 reads LGHNA; CDR2 reads YSLEER. The V and J ends lost 1 base and 9 bases, in that order; junction bases with no gene match: 7. The CDR3 runs 17 residues. In nucleotides, the CDR3 is TGCGCCAGCAGCCAAGGACTAGCGGGAGGGCCCTTTAGGGAGCTGTTTTTT. This sequence encodes CASSQGLAGGPFRELFF.

This clonotype has at least ten counts. The J gene is TRBJ2-7, the V gene TRBV4-3; 10 nucleotides match TRBD1. CDR3 length: 14 amino acids. The germline CDR1 and CDR2 sequences are LGHNA and YSLEER. Trimming at V came to 1 base and at J to 5 bases, leaving 2 bases not matched to a gene. CDR3 nucleotides: TGCGCCAGCAGCCAAGGACAGGGGGCTCACGAGCAGTACTTC. Protein: CASSQGQGAHEQYF.

This clonotype was counted a few times. The chain is built from TRBV2 and TRBJ1-3; D is unclear. The CDR3 loop spans 15 amino acids. In germline, CDR1 is SNHLY, CDR2 FYNNEI. The ends were cut back, 5 bases at V and 0 bases at J, with 11 bases in the middle. The CDR3 is CASSTHETSGNTIYF. CDR3 nucleotide sequence: TGTGCCAGCAGTACACATGAAACCTCTGGAAACACCATATATTTT.

Ten or more counts support this clonotype. The chain carries TRBV7-9 and TRBJ2-1; D is possibly TRBD1 (6 bases). The CDR3 has 17 amino acids. V was cut by 4 bases and J by 4 bases, with 20 bases left in between. Germline V gene sequence: CDR1 SEHNR, CDR2 FQNEAQ (reference sequence). In nucleotides, the CDR3 is TGTGCCAGCAGCTACCCGACAGGCCCCTACTTTTACAATGAGCAGTTCTTC. Translated, it gives CASSYPTGPYFYNEQFF. The full variable domain, with the rest looked up from reference TRBV7-9 and TRBJ2-1, is DTGVSQNPRHKITKRGQNVTFRCDPISEHNRLYWYRQTLGQGPEFLTYFQNEAQLEKSRLLSDRFSAERPKGSFSTLEIQRTEQGDSAMYLCASSYPTGPYFYNEQFFGPGTRLTVL.

This clonotype was recorded many times. The V and J genes are TRBV23-1 and TRBJ2-5; 7 bases are shared with TRBD1. TRBV23-1 is placed among ORFs of uncertain function. This CDR3 spans 16 amino acids. V lost 6 bases, J lost 4 bases, and 14 bases stayed unmatched. This CDR3 is CASSQDETGIVETQYF. The CDR3 nucleotides are TGCGCCAGCAGCCAGGATGAGACAGGGATTGTAGAGACCCAGTACTTC.

The sample holds many counts of this clonotype. The chain employs TRBV7-9 and TRBJ2-4; D possibly corresponds to TRBD1 (6 bases). The V end lost 3 bases, the J end lost 1 base, and 16 bases lay between the germline ends. Germline CDR1 reads SEHNR; CDR2 reads FQNEAQ (reference sequence). CDR3 length equals 17 residues. CDR3 DNA: TGTGCCAGCAGCTTTACTACAGGGATGAGGGCCAAAAACATTCAGTACTTC. It specifies CASSFTTGMRAKNIQYF.

The J gene is TRBJ2-7, the V gene TRBV20-1; tentatively, D is TRBD2 (7 bases). V dropped 3 bases and J dropped 5 bases, with 14 bases sitting between them. The germline V gene has CDR1 DFQATT and CDR2 SNEGSKA (reference sequence). CDR3 length equals 13 residues. This CDR3 is CSARSGGGDEQYF. CDR3 DNA sequence: TGCAGTGCTAGGAGTGGGGGGGGCGACGAGCAGTACTTC.

CDR3 sequence: CSAREGTYNEQFF. Here the CDR3 DNA reads TGCAGTGCTAGAGAAGGAACCTACAATGAGCAGTTCTTC. The chain has TRBV20-1 and TRBJ2-1; D unresolved. The CDR3 has 13 residues. From germline, CDR1 is DFQATT and CDR2 SNEGSKA (reference sequence). Trimming left V 0 bases short and J 2 bases short, with 5 bases between.

This clonotype has ten or more counts. The chain couples TRBV5-4 to TRBJ2-3, with 8 bases aligning to TRBD1. CDR3 length: 14 residues. Trimming at V came to 3 bases and at J to 4 bases, leaving 4 bases not matched to a gene. Per the germline V gene, CDR1 is SGHNT and CDR2 is YYREEE (reference sequence). The CDR3 spells CASSSAGGADTQYF. As DNA, the CDR3 is TGTGCCAGCAGCTCTGCAGGGGGCGCAGATACGCAGTATTTT. The complete variable domain, with remaining parts taken from reference TRBV5-4 and TRBJ2-3, reads ETGVTQSPTHLIKTRGQQVTLRCSSQSGHNTVSWYQQALGQGPQFIFQYYREEENGRGNFPPRFSGLQFPNYSSELNVNALELDDSALYLCASSSAGGADTQYFGPGTRLTVL.

This sequence joins TRBV6-5 and TRBJ2-7, with unresolved D. CDR1 is MNHEY, CDR2 SVGAGI, per germline. Trimming cost V 0 bases and J 0 bases, with 9 bases left between them. The CDR3 is 15 residues long. The CDR3 coding sequence is TGTGCCAGCAGTTACTCCTTACATAGCTCCTACGAGCAGTACTTC. Its protein product is CASSYSLHSSYEQYF.

This clonotype was recorded at least ten times. The V and J genes are TRBV28 and TRBJ1-5; D is possibly TRBD1 (5 bases). The CDR3 covers 14 residues. V lost 3 bases, J lost 4 bases, and 10 bases lay in between. Germline V gene lookup returns CDR1 MDHEN and CDR2 SYDVKM. This CDR3 reads CASSFRGENQPQHF. CDR3 in DNA: TGTGCCAGCAGTTTCCGGGGGGAAAATCAGCCCCAGCATTTT.

This clonotype came up many times. This chain uses TRBV7-6 with TRBJ2-7, with a possible D match to TRBD1 (6 bases). This CDR3 contains 13 residues. Trimming removed 5 bases at V and 5 bases at J, with 13 bases between. Per the germline V gene, CDR1 is SGHVS and CDR2 is FNYEAQ. Here the CDR3 reads CASSPQGIDEQYF. As DNA, the CDR3 is TGTGCCAGCAGCCCCCAGGGGATCGACGAGCAGTACTTC.

This chain connects TRBV20-1 to TRBJ1-5; 8 bases line up with TRBD1. CDR1 is DFQATT, CDR2 SNEGSKA, per germline (reference sequence). V was pared by 1 base and J by 6 bases, with 5 bases of the junction left unmatched. CDR3 length: 14 residues. Here the CDR3 reads CSARGVTGGQPQHF. The DNA for the CDR3 is TGCAGTGCTAGAGGAGTAACAGGGGGTCAGCCCCAGCATTTT.